This TCR beta chain was identified during a study of cytomegalovirus exposure and HLA in healthy donors (dated by TCRdb to 2017 to 2019). In terms of the full investigation: According to an earlier analysis of 550 to 700 of the donors, some 180 million T cells yielded roughly 110 million unique TCR beta sequences and 276 Gb of sequence data. An early release that covered fewer than 750 HLA-typed donors contained 300 to 350 gigabases of sequencing data and 80 million or so unique TCR sequences. The genetic ancestry cluster associated with self-reported Caucasian donors included around 76% of the 350 to 500 genotyped donors. The study aimed to test whether cataloging public T cell receptors could reveal signatures of past pathogen exposure. The study profiled the T cell repertoires of hundreds of subjects by immunosequencing and related them to cytomegalovirus serostatus. Along with the approximately 700-subject first cohort, a separate validation cohort of around 110 different subjects was used. To predict cytomegalovirus infection status, the study brought together high-throughput TCR immunosequencing, statistical association of individual TCRs with disease status, and machine learning. A later analysis re-examined previously published TCR beta repertoires from about 670 donors and added high-resolution HLA genotyping to investigate patterns of TCR occurrence. The later analysis used no new phenotypic data to find candidate immune exposures, relying instead on TCR beta sequences and their occurrence across donors. An earlier analysis of approximately 630 of the donors applied high-throughput TCR beta sequencing to assess whether each TCR beta V gene segment acted as functional or pseudogenic. Donor age, sex, ethnicity and CMV serostatus were compiled alongside the repertoire data. A later genetic analysis took genome-wide SNP genotypes for 398 of the 666 donors and used that subset as a discovery cohort. Every discovery cohort repertoire had been produced on one sequencing platform. HLA typing included class I and class II loci at four-digit resolution. The number of typed donors differed by locus: about 629-630 for A, B, C, DRB1 and DQB1; approximately 540 for DQA1; 606 for DPA1; and some 450 for DPB1. Roughly five DR-DQ haplotypes were handled as single units for association and clustering because linkage in the cohort was strong. Across some 400 genotyped donors of the cohort, an average of about 240,000 unique TCR beta nucleotide sequences per donor were sequenced, and 15% to 20% of those sequences were non-productive. What the study reported, not specific to this receptor: Some IMGT-functional V segments, including TRBV6-2 and TRBV6-3, could not be told apart with the 87-base-pair reads, so those segments were excluded. In a later analysis, most CMV-associated TCR beta chains were found to appear HLA-restricted, with HLA associations seemingly driven largely by CMV exposure. Cytomegalovirus status was reported to be diagnosed by the classifier with high specificity and sensitivity in both the original and validation cohorts. In vitro tests confirmed that a few of the cytomegalovirus-associated TCR beta chains recognize cytomegalovirus antigens. According to the authors, the approach could potentially be generalized to other disease states and immunological phenotypes. Seventeen rarely observed V segments, including chromosome 9 orphons, were excluded from the earlier analysis of 550 to 700 of the donors because counts were too low. In a later genetic analysis, fewer N-insertions in productive TCRs were reported among donors in an Asian-associated ancestry cluster than the roughly 710-donor mean. Because some donors lacked HLA typing at each locus, the association tests relied only on the typed subset. A later analysis reported that several top co-occurrence clusters appeared linked to parvovirus B19, influenza, CMV and Epstein-Barr virus. Linkage disequilibrium might explain the correlated functional status among segregating V segments, but an unknown experimental factor could not be ruled out. This cohort had only TCR beta chains sequenced, and the lack of alpha or paired-chain data limited which features could be detected. In a later analysis, HLA-associated TCR beta chains showed more clonal expansion and lower generation probabilities than non-associated chains that were equally common. According to a later analysis, TCR association rates differed among HLA loci, with DRB1 alleles showing the most associated TCRs and HLA-C alleles showing the fewest. The study listed approximately 150 TCR beta chains as associated with cytomegalovirus. A later genetic analysis associated a missense DCLRE1C variant with V-gene and J-gene trimming of TCR beta chains, and an independent cohort replicated the association. A later analysis associated about 18,000 TCR beta sequences with specific HLA alleles at a false discovery rate of 0.05. A further reported finding was that TCR beta sequences accurately predicted the HLA-A and HLA-B alleles for most subjects in the first cohort. Sequencing depth was assumed to be roughly uniform across donors in the presence/absence analyses, though that assumption may not hold. When HLA alleles, especially DR and DQ, strongly co-occurred, TCR associations were difficult to assign to individual alleles. While some public TCRs were present in many individuals, most TCR sequences turned up only very rarely across donors. CMV serostatus was the only immune exposure information available for the cohort. A cluster of highly shared sequence variants was judged likely to be a technical artifact of the sequencing pipeline. In an earlier analysis of some 550 of the donors, most TCR beta V segments were observed in productive rearrangements about 90% or about 30% of the time, broadly matching IMGT annotations.

In total, approximately 610 healthy bone marrow donors made up the cohort. At the time of sampling, every cohort member was nominally healthy, though immune exposures that went unrecorded were likely present. The donor was CMV seronegative and belonged to the group of 350 or so seronegative cohort members. A peripheral blood sample was provided by each donor, and peripheral blood mononuclear cells were used for TCR beta sequencing. Genomic DNA was extracted from the blood cell samples with the Qiagen DNeasy Blood Extraction Kit. A distance of 12 bases separates the germline ends of V and J, which lose 4 bases and 0 bases respectively. From the cysteine up to the phenylalanine, the CDR3 has a length of 15 residues. Only the CDR3 DNA is retained, 45 bases long and in frame from the first base. For CDR1 and CDR2, the germline V gene lists ENHRY and SYGVKD. The library was built by means of the immunoSEQ multiplex PCR assay. The multiplex PCR relied on a mix of 60 forward primers for TCR Vbeta segments and 13 reverse primers for TCR Jbeta segments. A multiplex PCR assay on genomic DNA amplified the CDR3 region of rearranged TCR beta genes. On the Illumina HiSeq System, the amplified TCR beta libraries were sequenced as 87-base-pair reads. The original methods were these. In a later analysis, roughly 80 million unique TCR beta chains were counted across the 500 to 850 repertoires, and roughly 11 million of these chains were shared by at least two donors. Raw reads were error-corrected and collapsed into unique sequences with a nearest-neighbor algorithm that merged closely related sequences to remove PCR and sequencing errors. To assign V, D and J gene segments, CDR3 sequences were aligned to IMGT reference sequences. For a sequence to be retained, at least a six-nucleotide match to both a V gene segment and a J gene segment was required. Rearrangements were called productive when the CDR3 lacked stop codons and stayed in frame with V and J; all others were non-productive. Following IMGT convention, CDR3 was defined as the stretch from the second conserved V-encoded cysteine up to the conserved J-encoded phenylalanine. In an earlier analysis of some 550 of the donors, sequences lacking an unambiguous match to a single V gene segment were excluded. In an earlier analysis of around 590 of the donors, a V segment was called functional when productive rearrangements were above 56.7%, and segregating when the standard deviation between donors exceeded 5%. A statistical classification framework was built to diagnose cytomegalovirus status from the catalog of TCR beta chain sequences. V and J gene assignment, in a later analysis, came from comparing TCR nucleotide sequences with IMGT/GENE-DB human TR gene sequences. The TCRdist pipeline was used in a later analysis to assign CDR3 sequences and most-parsimonious VDJ recombination scenarios. In a later analysis, each TCR beta chain was defined by its CDR3 amino acid sequence together with its V-gene family, and reads lacking a unique V-gene family were excluded. To address suspected cross-contamination and a sequencing artifact, a later analysis removed approximately 600 highly shared, low-generation-probability nucleotide sequences. A later analysis calculated a clonal expansion index for each public chain from normalized within-repertoire ranks of inferred template counts. A later analysis computed generation probabilities with a VDJ recombination model fitted to out-of-frame rearrangements, and checked the results against IGoR. Hypergeometric tests were used in a later analysis to score TCR-TCR, TCR-HLA and TCR-CMV co-occurrence, with a repertoire-size bias correction applied to the TCR pairs. A later analysis estimated false discovery rates by permuting HLA or CMV assignments 20 times. In a later analysis, co-occurring TCRs were grouped using DBSCAN, and TCRdist sequence similarity was added for clustering within HLA-allele-positive subsets. Co-occurrence clustering excluded repertoires with fewer than 30,000 or more than 120,000 public chains, plus five with anomalous nucleotide sharing. The clones in this table, taken by TCRdb from immuneACCESS, are in-frame only. Not every clone is retained; where verified, under half of the shortfall comes from an unresolved V gene, and the cause of the rest is unknown. Clonal size and the V and J genes are those of that table, whereas D and trimming came from the DNA. This sample gives around 260,000 clones in total; 75% to 90% of them show up just once. About 0.3% of the sample is in the top ten clones.

As to this clone: The antigen it binds to is not known. No much larger clone is present one base from it, and per-base qualities are unavailable.

The clonotype originates from a girl aged 2 to 10 in good health and CMV-seronegative. Sequenced: PBMCs. The rearranged segments are TRBV10-3 and TRBJ1-2; the D gene cannot be resolved reliably. The CDR3 has the sequence CAISGRQDSNYGYTF. DNA sequence: TGTGCCATCAGTGGGCGGCAGGACTCTAACTATGGCTACACCTTC.